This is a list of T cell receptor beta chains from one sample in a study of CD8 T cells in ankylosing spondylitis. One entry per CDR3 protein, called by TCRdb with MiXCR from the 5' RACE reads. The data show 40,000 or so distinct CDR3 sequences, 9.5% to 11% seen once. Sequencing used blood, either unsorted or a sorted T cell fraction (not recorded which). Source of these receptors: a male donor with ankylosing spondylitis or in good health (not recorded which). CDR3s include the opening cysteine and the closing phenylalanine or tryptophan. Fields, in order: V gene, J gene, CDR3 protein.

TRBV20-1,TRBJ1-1,CSARDKGSPEAFF
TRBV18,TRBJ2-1,CASSDRLVGEQFF
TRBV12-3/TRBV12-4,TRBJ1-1,CASTSDRVNTEAFF
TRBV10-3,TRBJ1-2,CAISDRGTGNYGYTF
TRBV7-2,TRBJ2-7,CASSLRSGTGGEQYF
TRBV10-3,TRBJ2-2,CAIRGQGARNTGELFF
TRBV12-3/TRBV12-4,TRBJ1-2,CASSKDGANYGYTF
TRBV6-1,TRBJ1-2,CASSETGQPYGYTF
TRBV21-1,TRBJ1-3,CASSIGASGNTIYF
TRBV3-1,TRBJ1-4,CASSQDRFAANEKLFF
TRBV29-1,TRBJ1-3,CSVSLGAGNTIYF
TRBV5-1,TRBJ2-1,CPSSSGGGGLYNEQFF
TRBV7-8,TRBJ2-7,CASSLAGQEIPYEQYF
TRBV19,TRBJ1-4,CASTGRSANEKLFF
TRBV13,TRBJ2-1,CACSLGLPAGGLGNEQFF
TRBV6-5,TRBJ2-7,CASSLSGTSAVEQYF
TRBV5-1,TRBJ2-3,CASSLGGSGTDTQYF
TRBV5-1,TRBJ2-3,CASSLAKGGSTDTQYF
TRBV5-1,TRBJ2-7,CASSLTPSINEQYF
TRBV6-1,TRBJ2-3,CASSHAGQGSGDTQYF
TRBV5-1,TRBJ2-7,CASALPTGTGGYEQYF
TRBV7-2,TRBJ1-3,CATPDRGGNTIYF
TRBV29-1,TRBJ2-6,CSVGKSGANVLTF
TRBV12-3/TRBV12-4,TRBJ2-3,CASSHYTSGGADTQYF
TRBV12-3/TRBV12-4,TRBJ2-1,CASRTSAPYNEQFF
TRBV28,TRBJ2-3,CASQSPGRDTQYF
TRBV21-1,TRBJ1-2,CASSGGGHFNTF
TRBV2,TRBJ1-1,CASSEGGINTEAFF